The rows below give T cell receptor beta chains drawn from one sample of a study of control samples from healthy donors and cancer patients. Sequencing was performed with immunoSEQ multiplex PCR; in TCRdb, only in-frame clones are kept and a portion is missing. The sample records 150,000 to 200,000 clones, just under 95% being singletons. What was sequenced was blood. Source of these receptors: a young man in good health. Each CDR3 is given with its conserved first and last residue. A D gene is named only where the DNA matches it firmly. Expanded clones are given a class, and other clones once, few, many or no size at all.

D	size	V	J	CDR3	DNA
TRBD2	NA	TRBV7-9	TRBJ2-7	CASSPTRTSGSYEQYF	TGTGCCAGCAGTCCTACGCGGACTAGCGGCTCCTACGAGCAGTACTTC
TRBD2	NA	TRBV24-1	TRBJ2-3	CATSDPGTSGVMTDTQYF	TGTGCCACCAGTGATCCTGGGACTAGCGGGGTGATGACAGATACGCAGTATTTT
TRBD2	NA	TRBV4-1	TRBJ2-1	CATRNYGTSNEQFF	TGCGCCACCAGAAACTACGGGACTAGTAATGAGCAGTTCTTC
TRBD2	NA	TRBV7-2	TRBJ2-7	CASRFPGTSGTSEQYF	TGTGCCAGCAGGTTCCCCGGGACTAGCGGTACCTCGGAGCAGTACTTC
TRBD2	few	TRBV6-5	TRBJ2-1	CASRLADNEQFF	TGTGCCAGCAGACTAGCGGACAATGAGCAGTTCTTC
NA	NA	TRBV29-1	TRBJ2-7	CSVERGSSYEQYF	TGCAGCGTTGAACGGGGGAGCTCCTACGAGCAGTACTTC
TRBD1	NA	TRBV5-1	TRBJ1-2	CASSSGQGAWGGYTF	TGCGCCAGCAGCTCCGGACAGGGGGCGTGGGGCGGCTACACCTTC
NA	NA	TRBV2	TRBJ2-1	CASSQQGGEQFF	TGTGCCAGCAGTCAGCAGGGAGGTGAGCAGTTCTTC
TRBD1	NA	TRBV11-3	TRBJ2-1	CASSHTGTGNNEQFF	TGTGCCAGCAGTCACACCGGGACAGGGAACAATGAGCAGTTCTTC
NA	NA	TRBV6-1	TRBJ2-1	CASSEVQVGYNEQFF	TGTGCCAGCAGTGAAGTCCAGGTCGGATACAATGAGCAGTTCTTC
NA	NA	TRBV2	TRBJ2-7	CASSDEGRGYEQYF	TGTGCCAGCAGTGATGAAGGCAGGGGCTACGAGCAGTACTTC
NA	NA	TRBV7-9	TRBJ1-3	CASSSRGATIYF	TGTGCCAGCAGCTCCCGGGGAGCCACCATATATTTT
NA	NA	TRBV18	TRBJ1-2	CASSPPITRPNYGYTF	TGTGCCAGCTCACCACCGATTACCAGACCTAACTATGGCTACACCTTC
NA	NA	TRBV14	TRBJ2-3	CASSPGLNTDTQYF	TGTGCCAGCAGCCCGGGACTGAACACAGATACGCAGTATTTT
NA	NA	TRBV18	TRBJ2-2	CASSPREQSPRELFF	TGTGCCAGCTCACCACGAGAACAGTCGCCCAGGGAGCTGTTTTTT
NA	NA	TRBV11-1	TRBJ2-1	CASSPEATYNEQFF	TGTGCCAGCAGCCCCGAGGCAACCTACAATGAGCAGTTCTTC
TRBD2	NA	TRBV5-1	TRBJ2-2	CASSSSSGNTGELFF	TGCGCCAGCAGCTCCTCTAGCGGGAACACCGGGGAGCTGTTTTTT
TRBD2	NA	TRBV11-2	TRBJ2-5	CASSWGLGGANQETQYF	TGTGCCAGCAGCTGGGGGCTCGGGGGGGCAAACCAAGAGACCCAGTACTTC
NA	NA	TRBV27	TRBJ1-5	CASSPDRSGNQPQHF	TGTGCCAGCAGTCCAGACAGGTCGGGCAATCAGCCCCAGCATTTT
TRBD2	NA	TRBV5-1	TRBJ2-1	CASSMIAGGPNEQFF	TGCGCCAGCAGCATGATAGCGGGGGGGCCTAATGAGCAGTTCTTC
NA	NA	TRBV5-1	TRBJ2-3	CASSESGGLLDTQYF	TGCGCCAGCAGCGAATCAGGGGGGTTGCTGGATACGCAGTATTTT
NA	NA	TRBV7-9	TRBJ1-1	CASSSAQGTEAFF	TGTGCCAGCAGCTCCGCCCAGGGAACTGAAGCTTTCTTT